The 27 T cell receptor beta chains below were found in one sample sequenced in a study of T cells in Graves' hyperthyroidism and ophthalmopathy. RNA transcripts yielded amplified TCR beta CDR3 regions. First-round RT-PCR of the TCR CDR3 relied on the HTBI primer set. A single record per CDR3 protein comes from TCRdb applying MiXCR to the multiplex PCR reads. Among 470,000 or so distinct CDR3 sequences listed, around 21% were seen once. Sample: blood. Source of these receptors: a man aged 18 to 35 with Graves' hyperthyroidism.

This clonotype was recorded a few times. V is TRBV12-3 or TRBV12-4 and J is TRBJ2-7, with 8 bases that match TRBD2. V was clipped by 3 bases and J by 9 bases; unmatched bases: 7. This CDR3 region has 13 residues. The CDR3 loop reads CASSFLLAGGQYF. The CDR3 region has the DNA TGTGCCAGCAGTTTTTTACTGGCGGGGGGGCAGTACTTC.

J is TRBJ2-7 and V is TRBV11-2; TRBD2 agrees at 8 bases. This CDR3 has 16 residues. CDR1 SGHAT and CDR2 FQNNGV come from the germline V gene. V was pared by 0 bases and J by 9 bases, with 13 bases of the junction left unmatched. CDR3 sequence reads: CASSLDDTSGAWGQYF. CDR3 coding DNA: TGTGCCAGCAGCTTAGATGACACTAGCGGCGCTTGGGGGCAGTACTTC.

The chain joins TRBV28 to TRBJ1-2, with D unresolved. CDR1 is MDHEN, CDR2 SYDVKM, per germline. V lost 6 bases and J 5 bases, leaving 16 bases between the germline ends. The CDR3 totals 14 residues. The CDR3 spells CASSLDPYGYGYTF. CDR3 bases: TGTGCCAGCAGCTTAGACCCCTACGGTTATGGCTACACCTTC.

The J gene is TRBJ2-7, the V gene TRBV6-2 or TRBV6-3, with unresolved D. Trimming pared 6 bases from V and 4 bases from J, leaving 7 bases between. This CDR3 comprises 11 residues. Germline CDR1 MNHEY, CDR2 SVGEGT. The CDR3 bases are TGTGCCAGCAGAATCCAGTACGAGCAGTACTTC. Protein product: CASRIQYEQYF.

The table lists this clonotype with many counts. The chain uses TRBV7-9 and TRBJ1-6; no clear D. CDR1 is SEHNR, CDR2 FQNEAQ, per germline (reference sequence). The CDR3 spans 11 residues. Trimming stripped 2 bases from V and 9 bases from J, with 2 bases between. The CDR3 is CASSLSSPLHF. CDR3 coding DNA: TGTGCCAGCAGCTTATCTTCACCCCTCCACTTT.

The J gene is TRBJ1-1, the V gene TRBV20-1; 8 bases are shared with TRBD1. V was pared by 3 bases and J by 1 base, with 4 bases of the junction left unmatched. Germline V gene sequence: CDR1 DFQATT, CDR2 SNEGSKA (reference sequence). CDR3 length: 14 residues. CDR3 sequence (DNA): TGCAGTGCTAGGGACAGGGTTGGGAACACTGAAGCTTTCTTT. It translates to CSARDRVGNTEAFF.

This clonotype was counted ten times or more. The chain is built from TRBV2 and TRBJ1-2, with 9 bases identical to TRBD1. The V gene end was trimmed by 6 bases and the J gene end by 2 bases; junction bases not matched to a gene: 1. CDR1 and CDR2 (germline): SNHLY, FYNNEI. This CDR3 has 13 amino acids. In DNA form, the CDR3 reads TGTGCCAGCAGCGGACAGGGGAACTATGGCTACACCTTC. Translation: CASSGQGNYGYTF.

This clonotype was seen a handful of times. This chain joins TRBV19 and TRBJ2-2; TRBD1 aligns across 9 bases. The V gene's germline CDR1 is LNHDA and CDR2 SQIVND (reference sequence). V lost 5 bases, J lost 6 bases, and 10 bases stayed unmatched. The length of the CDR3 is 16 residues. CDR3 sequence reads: CASSHGTGIFSGELFF. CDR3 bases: TGTGCCAGTAGTCACGGGACAGGGATTTTTTCCGGGGAGCTGTTTTTT.

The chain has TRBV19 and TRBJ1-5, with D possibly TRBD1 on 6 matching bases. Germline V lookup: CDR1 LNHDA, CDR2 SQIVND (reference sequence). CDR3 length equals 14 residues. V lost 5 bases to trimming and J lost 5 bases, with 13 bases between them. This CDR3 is CASSQDRTYQPQHF. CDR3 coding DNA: TGTGCCAGTAGTCAGGACAGAACCTATCAGCCCCAGCATTTT.

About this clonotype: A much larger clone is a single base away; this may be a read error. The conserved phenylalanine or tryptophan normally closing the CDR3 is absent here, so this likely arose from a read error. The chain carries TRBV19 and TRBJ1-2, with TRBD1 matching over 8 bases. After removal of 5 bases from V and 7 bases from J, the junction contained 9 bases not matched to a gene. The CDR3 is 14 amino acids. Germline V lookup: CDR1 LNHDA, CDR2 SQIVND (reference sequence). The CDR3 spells CASSFATGAGGYTL. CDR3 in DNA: TGTGCCAGTAGTTTCGCGACAGGGGCTGGTGGCTACACCCTC.

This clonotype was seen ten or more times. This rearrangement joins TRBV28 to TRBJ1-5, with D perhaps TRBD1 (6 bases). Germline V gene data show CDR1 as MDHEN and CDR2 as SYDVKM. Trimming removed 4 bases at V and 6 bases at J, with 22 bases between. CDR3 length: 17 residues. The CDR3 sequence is CASSSPSGDLGGQPQHF. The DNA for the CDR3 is TGTGCCAGCAGTTCCCCGTCCGGGGACCTAGGGGGTCAGCCCCAGCATTTT.

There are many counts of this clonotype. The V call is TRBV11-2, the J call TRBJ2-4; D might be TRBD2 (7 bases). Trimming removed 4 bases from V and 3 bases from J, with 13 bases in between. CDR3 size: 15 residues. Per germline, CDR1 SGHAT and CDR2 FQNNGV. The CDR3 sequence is CASSWGGPRKNIQYF. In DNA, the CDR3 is TGTGCCAGCAGCTGGGGGGGGCCCCGCAAAAACATTCAGTACTTC.

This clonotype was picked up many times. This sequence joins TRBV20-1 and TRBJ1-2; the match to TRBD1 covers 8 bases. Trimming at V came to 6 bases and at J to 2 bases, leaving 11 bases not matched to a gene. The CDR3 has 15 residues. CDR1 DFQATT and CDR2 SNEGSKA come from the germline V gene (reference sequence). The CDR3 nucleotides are TGCAGTGCCGACTCTCCGGACAGGGAGAACTATGGCTACACCTTC. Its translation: CSADSPDRENYGYTF.

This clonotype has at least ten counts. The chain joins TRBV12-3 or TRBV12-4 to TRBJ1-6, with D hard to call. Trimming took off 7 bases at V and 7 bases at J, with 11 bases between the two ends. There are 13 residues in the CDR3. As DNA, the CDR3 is TGTGCCAGCACCCCGGTGGAGAATTCACCCCTCCACTTT. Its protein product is CASTPVENSPLHF.

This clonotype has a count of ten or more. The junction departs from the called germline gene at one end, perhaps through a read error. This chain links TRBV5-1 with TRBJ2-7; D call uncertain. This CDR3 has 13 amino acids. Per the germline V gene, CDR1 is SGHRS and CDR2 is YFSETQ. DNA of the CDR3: TGTGCCAGCAGCTTAGACGGCTCCTACGAGCAGTACTTC. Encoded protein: CASSLDGSYEQYF.

The CDR3 sequence is CAWISRRGANYGYTF. The CDR3 DNA follows: TGTGCCTGGATAAGCAGGAGGGGAGCTAACTATGGCTACACCTTC. V is TRBV30 and J is TRBJ1-2; D possibly corresponds to TRBD1 (5 bases). V was cut by 4 bases and J by 0 bases, with 15 bases left in between. Germline-derived CDR1 and CDR2 are GTSNPN and SVGIG (reference sequence). The CDR3 consists of 15 residues. Using reference TRBV30 and TRBJ1-2 for the parts outside the CDR3, the full variable domain is SQTIHQWPATLVQPVGSPLSLECTVEGTSNPNLYWYRQAAGRGLQLLFYSVGIGQISSEVPQNLSASRPQDRQFILSSKKLLLSDSGFYLCAWISRRGANYGYTFGSGTRLTVV.

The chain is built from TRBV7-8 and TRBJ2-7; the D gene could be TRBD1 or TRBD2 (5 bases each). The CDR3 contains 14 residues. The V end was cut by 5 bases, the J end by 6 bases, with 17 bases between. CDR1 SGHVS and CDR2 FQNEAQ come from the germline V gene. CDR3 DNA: TGTGCCAGCAGCCCCCAGGCAGGGAGCAGCGAGCAGTACTTC. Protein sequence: CASSPQAGSSEQYF.

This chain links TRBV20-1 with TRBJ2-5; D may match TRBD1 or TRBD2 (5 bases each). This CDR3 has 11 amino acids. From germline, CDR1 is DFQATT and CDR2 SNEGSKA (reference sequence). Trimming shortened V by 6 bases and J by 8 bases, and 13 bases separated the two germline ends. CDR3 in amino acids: CSAFRRDTQYF. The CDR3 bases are TGCAGTGCATTTCGAAGGGACACCCAGTACTTC.

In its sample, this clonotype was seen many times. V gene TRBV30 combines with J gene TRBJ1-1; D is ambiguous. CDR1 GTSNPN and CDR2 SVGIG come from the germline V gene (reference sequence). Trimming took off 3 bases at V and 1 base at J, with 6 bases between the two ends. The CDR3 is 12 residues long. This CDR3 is CAWRQSNTEAFF. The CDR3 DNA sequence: TGTGCCTGGAGACAGTCGAACACTGAAGCTTTCTTT.

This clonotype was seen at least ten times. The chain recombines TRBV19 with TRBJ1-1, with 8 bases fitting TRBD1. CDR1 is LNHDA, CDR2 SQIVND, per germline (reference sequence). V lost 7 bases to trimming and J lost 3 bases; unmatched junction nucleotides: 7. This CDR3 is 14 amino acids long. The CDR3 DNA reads TGTGCCAGTACCCCGGACAGGGTGGACACTGAAGCTTTCTTT. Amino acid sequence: CASTPDRVDTEAFF.

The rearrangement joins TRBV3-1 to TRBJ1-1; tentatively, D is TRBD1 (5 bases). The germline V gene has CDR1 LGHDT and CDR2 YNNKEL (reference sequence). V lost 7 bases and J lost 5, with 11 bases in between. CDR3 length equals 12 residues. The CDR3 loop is CASNRRGTEAFF. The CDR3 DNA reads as TGTGCCAGCAACCGAAGGGGTACTGAAGCTTTCTTT.

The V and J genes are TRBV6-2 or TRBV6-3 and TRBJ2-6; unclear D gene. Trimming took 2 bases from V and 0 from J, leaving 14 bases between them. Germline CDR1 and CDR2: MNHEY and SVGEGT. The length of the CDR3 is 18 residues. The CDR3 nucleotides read TGTGCCAGCAGTTACGTTCCGGGTCTGAGCTCTGGGGCCAACGTCCTGACTTTC. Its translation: CASSYVPGLSSGANVLTF.

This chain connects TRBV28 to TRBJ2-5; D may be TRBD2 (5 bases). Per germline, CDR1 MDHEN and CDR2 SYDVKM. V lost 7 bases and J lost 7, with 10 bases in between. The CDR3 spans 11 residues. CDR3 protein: CASTQRGTQYF. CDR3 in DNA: TGTGCCAGCACCCAACGGGGGACCCAGTACTTC.

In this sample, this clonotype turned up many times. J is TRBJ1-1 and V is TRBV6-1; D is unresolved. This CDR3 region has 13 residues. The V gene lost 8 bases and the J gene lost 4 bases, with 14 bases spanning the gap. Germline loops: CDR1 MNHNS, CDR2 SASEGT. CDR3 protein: CASLGQAGTEAFF. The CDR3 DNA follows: TGTGCCAGCTTGGGCCAGGCGGGCACTGAAGCTTTCTTT.

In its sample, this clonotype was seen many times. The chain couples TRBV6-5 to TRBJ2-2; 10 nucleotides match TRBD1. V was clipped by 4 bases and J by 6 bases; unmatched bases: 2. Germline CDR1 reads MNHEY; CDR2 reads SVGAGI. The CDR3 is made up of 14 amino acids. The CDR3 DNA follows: TGTGCCAGCAGTTGGGACAGGGGTGCCGGGGAGCTGTTTTTT. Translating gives CASSWDRGAGELFF.

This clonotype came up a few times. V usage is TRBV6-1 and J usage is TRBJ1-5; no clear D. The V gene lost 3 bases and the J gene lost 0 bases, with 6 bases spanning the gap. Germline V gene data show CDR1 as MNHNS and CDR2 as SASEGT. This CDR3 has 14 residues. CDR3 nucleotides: TGTGCCAGCAGTGATCGGTATAGCAATCAGCCCCAGCATTTT. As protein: CASSDRYSNQPQHF.

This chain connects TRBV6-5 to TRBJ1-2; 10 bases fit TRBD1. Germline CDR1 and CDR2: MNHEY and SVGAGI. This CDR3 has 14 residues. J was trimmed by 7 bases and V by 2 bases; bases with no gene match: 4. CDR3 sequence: CASSYADRGPGYTF. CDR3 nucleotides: TGTGCCAGCAGTTACGCTGACAGGGGGCCTGGCTACACCTTC.